One TCR beta chain is described in this entry. V was cut by 5 bases and J by 5 bases, with 10 bases left in between. CDR1 is SGHRS and CDR2 is YFSETQ in the germline V gene. This CDR3 spans 12 amino acids. These data are taken from a study of tumor T cells in aggressive B-cell lymphoma. Measured with immunoSEQ multiplex PCR; TCRdb has only the in-frame clones, and not every one. This sample has 6,000 or so clones; 82% occur once, and the top ten carry 2.5% to 3%. Sequencing used tumor tissue. This TCR was recovered from an adult with diffuse large B cell lymphoma. The chain couples TRBV5-1 to TRBJ2-5, with D possibly TRBD1 on 6 matching bases. The CDR3 nucleotides are TGCGCCAGCAGGGGGGCAGGGGAGACCCAGTACTTC. Its protein is CASRGAGETQYF. The entire variable domain, with the rest obtained from reference TRBV5-1 and TRBJ2-5, is as follows: KAGVTQTPRYLIKTRGQQVTLSCSPISGHRSVSWYQQTPGQGLQFLFEYFSETQRNKGNFPGRFSGRQFSNSRSEMNVSTLELGDSALYLCASRGAGETQYFGPGTRLLVL.